This record covers a single T cell receptor beta chain. The source of the sample is a study of regulatory T cells in long-lasting Graves disease. Study context: Graves' patients with a new diagnosis had received antithyroid drugs under 3 months.

V lost 4 bases and J 2 bases, leaving 12 bases between the germline ends. Germline V CDR1 and CDR2: LGHDT, YNNKEL (reference sequence). This CDR3 spans 16 amino acids. CDR3-region Arm-PCR and iRepertoire HTBI primers produced the TCR beta libraries. One entry per CDR3 protein, called by TCRdb with MiXCR from the multiplex PCR reads. Of around 360,000 distinct CDR3 sequences in the sample, around 15% were seen once. Time point denoted: newly diagnosed GD, antithyroid drugs for less than 3 months. With RNA extracted from PBMCs as input, the TCR library was made. Xi'an, China, was home to the endocrinology department that provided patients. These data were also reused for a study on T cells in Graves' hyperthyroidism and ophthalmopathy. From that paper: Based on clinical symptoms, serum thyroxine and TRAb, thyroid ultrasound and orbital computed tomography, diagnoses were reached. TCR CDR3 regions were first amplified by RT-PCR with HTBI primers.

This TCR came from a woman aged 18-30 years with Graves disease. The sequencing used peripheral blood mononuclear cells (PBMCs), collected at new diagnosis, from a patient treated with antithyroid drugs. This sequence joins TRBV3-1 and TRBJ1-6, with D tentatively TRBD1 (5 bases). In DNA, the CDR3 is TGTGCCAGCAGCCCCCTAGGGGAGACCTATAATTCACCCCTCCACTTT. Translation gives CASSPLGETYNSPLHF.